A selection of T cell receptor beta chains follows, all from one sample in a study of shared clonotypes between healthy human individuals. Method: immunoSEQ multiplex PCR; TCRdb's copy keeps in-frame clones and lacks some. The data contain approximately 1.4 million clones, around 98% of them singletons. What was sequenced was naive CD4+ T cells sorted from blood. The source is a young man in good health. Both conserved end residues are part of each CDR3. A D gene is named only where the DNA matches it firmly. Not every row has a clone size; where given, it reads once, few, many or a size class.

TRBJ1-1,.,TRBV29-1,13,once,CSAENRVNTEAFF,TGCAGCGCCGAAAACAGGGTAAACACTGAAGCTTTCTTT
TRBJ2-7,.,TRBV27,14,.,CASRRRDGPYEQYF,TGTGCCAGCAGACGCCGGGACGGCCCCTACGAGCAGTACTTC
TRBJ1-5,.,TRBV29-1,13,.,CSVQRGAGQPQHF,TGCAGCGTGCAGCGGGGGGCAGGACAGCCCCAGCATTTT
TRBJ1-4,TRBD1,TRBV6-4,15,once,CASSSTGGANEKLFF,TGTGCCAGCAGTTCCACAGGGGGGGCTAATGAAAAACTGTTTTTT
TRBJ1-1,TRBD1,TRBV7-8,12,.,CASSLQQGIAFF,TGTGCCAGCAGCTTACAACAGGGGATTGCTTTCTTT
TRBJ2-7,TRBD1,TRBV7-9,13,.,CASQTGSGYEQYF,TGTGCCAGCCAGACAGGGAGTGGATACGAGCAGTACTTC
TRBJ1-1,.,TRBV5-1,13,.,CASNLNREIEAFF,TGCGCCAGCAACTTAAATCGGGAAATCGAAGCTTTCTTT
TRBJ2-7,TRBD2,TRBV11-2,18,once,CASSAPREASVIKYEQYF,TGTGCCAGCAGCGCCCCCCGGGAGGCGAGCGTAATTAAGTACGAGCAGTACTTC
TRBJ2-7,TRBD1,TRBV5-4,14,.,CASRPGQGDYEQYF,TGTGCCAGCAGACCGGGACAGGGGGACTACGAGCAGTACTTC
TRBJ2-3,.,TRBV5-1,17,.,CASRPETGRVDTDTQYF,TGCGCCAGCAGGCCGGAAACTGGCAGGGTCGACACAGATACGCAGTATTTT
TRBJ2-1,.,TRBV5-1,14,once,CASSLALGGVEQFF,TGCGCCAGCAGCTTGGCCTTGGGGGGCGTTGAGCAGTTCTTC
TRBJ1-3,.,TRBV5-1,15,once,CASSAARSSGNTIYF,TGCGCCAGCAGCGCAGCTCGATCGTCTGGAAACACCATATATTTT
TRBJ1-4,.,TRBV7-9,16,.,CASSNKQGPLNEKLFF,TGTGCCAGCAGCAATAAGCAGGGACCACTTAATGAAAAACTGTTTTTT
TRBJ2-3,TRBD2,TRBV4-3,16,.,CASSHLAGGDTDTQYF,TGCGCCAGCAGCCACCTAGCGGGAGGGGACACAGATACGCAGTATTTT
TRBJ1-5,TRBD1,TRBV5-8,14,.,CASSGTGGNQPQHF,TGTGCCAGCAGCGGGACAGGGGGCAATCAGCCCCAGCATTTT
TRBJ2-3,.,TRBV19,15,.,CASTLLASSTDTQYF,TGTGCCAGTACACTGCTAGCTTCTAGCACAGATACGCAGTATTTT
TRBJ1-2,.,TRBV7-9,13,.,CASSPGQFYGYTF,TGTGCCAGCAGCCCAGGACAGTTCTATGGCTACACCTTC
TRBJ2-3,TRBD2,TRBV4-2,17,once,CASSQEPSGRAGDTQYF,TGTGCCAGCAGCCAGGAACCTAGCGGGAGGGCGGGGGATACGCAGTATTTT
TRBJ2-1,TRBD2,TRBV9,16,.,CASSSTGAGGRNEQFF,TGTGCCAGCAGCTCCACGGGGGCGGGAGGGCGGAATGAGCAGTTCTTC
TRBJ2-3,TRBD2,TRBV15,16,.,CATSAQLAGGADTQYF,TGTGCCACCAGCGCACAACTAGCGGGAGGCGCAGATACGCAGTATTTT
TRBJ1-5,.,TRBV18,15,.,CASSPPGRGNQPQHF,TGTGCCAGCTCGCCACCAGGGCGGGGTAACCAGCCCCAGCATTTT
TRBJ1-2,.,TRBV9,12,.,CASSVEAGGYTF,TGTGCCAGCAGCGTAGAGGCCGGAGGCTACACCTTC